This T cell receptor (beta chain) derives from a study of blood T cell repertoires in COVID-19. Study summary: Acute and convalescent COVID-19 samples came from the United States, Italy and Spain.

Cohort 3 recovered donors had two negative PCRs, clearance, or symptom resolution. Per the study methods: From reference gene primer amplification, estimates of nucleated cell counts were derived. Measured with immunoSEQ multiplex PCR; TCRdb has only the in-frame clones, and not every one. V and J calls and clone size come straight from that table; D and trimming were deduced from the DNA. The sample lists around 500,000 clones, 88% occurring once. Germline V gene lookup returns CDR1 SEHNR and CDR2 FQNEAQ (reference sequence). V was trimmed by 7 bases and J by 0 bases, leaving 12 bases between them. This CDR3 contains 14 residues.

Sample: PBMCs or T cells enriched from blood (not recorded which). The chain recombines TRBV7-9 with TRBJ1-1, with unresolved D. The sequence came from a woman aged 60-75 years who had recovered from COVID-19. The DNA of the CDR3 is TGTGCCAGCACCTCCATCGGTTTGAACACTGAAGCTTTCTTT. Protein sequence: CASTSIGLNTEAFF.